This T cell receptor (beta chain) is drawn from a study of cytomegalovirus exposure and HLA in healthy donors. Study-level background: A later analysis reported the same platform for the 100 to 150 validation repertoires and the approximately 720 first-cohort repertoires.

Trimming stripped 4 bases from V and 8 bases from J, with 12 bases between. The CDR3 length is 13 residues. The germline V gene has CDR1 ENHRY and CDR2 SYGVKD. Regarding the study as a whole: First-cohort TCR clusters tended to co-occur in the roughly 130 validation repertoires, a later analysis found. Associated with cytomegalovirus, according to the listing, were approximately 160 TCR beta chains.

This clone was seen only once. Its specificity is unknown. This table comes from immunoSEQ multiplex PCR, and its TCRdb copy is limited to in-frame clones, with some not included. The sample has about 58,000 clones, around 90% seen once. The source material was PBMCs. The V call is TRBV10-3, the J call TRBJ2-1; D gene ambiguous. This TCR was sampled from a man in his late teens or twenties in good health and CMV-seronegative. In DNA form, the CDR3 reads TGTGCCATCAGTGCACCTAGTTCCCATGAGCAGTTCTTC. Translated: CAISAPSSHEQFF.